This entry lists 18 T cell receptor beta chains sequenced from one sample in a study of vaccination and CD4 T cells after COVID-19. Noted treatment: roughly 10-day PBMC culture with coronavirus spike peptide pools or control peptides (ViraFEST assay). No cognate antigen is known for these TCRs. Cultured CD4+ T cell DNA underwent sequencing with the Oncomine TCR Beta short-read assay. TCRdb called the PCR reads again in MiXCR, with one record for every CDR3 protein. The data hold under 20,000 distinct CDR3 sequences, with approximately 45% observed a single time. The material sequenced was CD4+ T cells from blood, cultured in vitro, taken before SARS-CoV-2 vaccination. These TCRs come from a human donor who had recovered from COVID-19.

V is TRBV6-5 and J is TRBJ1-2, with D hard to call. The CDR3 contains 17 residues. In germline, CDR1 is MNHEY, CDR2 SVGAGI. Trimming left V 2 bases short and J 6 bases short, with 22 bases between. The CDR3 coding sequence is TGTGCCAGCAGTTACGCTTCCGGGCGACTTAGGGAAGATGGCTACACCTTC. It codes for CASSYASGRLREDGYTF.

This clonotype was observed a handful of times. The CDR3 region is CASSLIRGNAGELFF. The DNA for the CDR3 is TGTGCCAGCAGCTTAATCAGGGGTAATGCCGGGGAGCTGTTTTTT. The chain has TRBV7-3 and TRBJ2-2; weak D call: TRBD1 (6 bases). The CDR3 has 15 amino acids. The ends were cut back, 1 base at V and 6 bases at J, with 12 bases in the middle. CDR1 and CDR2 (germline): SGHTA, FQGTGA.

The rearrangement uses TRBV11-3 and TRBJ2-3; 12 bases are shared with TRBD2. This CDR3 is built from 18 residues. CDR1 is SGHNT and CDR2 is YENEEA in the germline V gene. With V trimmed by 5 bases and J by 0 bases, 9 bases remained unmatched. The CDR3 region is CASSPGTTSGRSTDTQYF. DNA of the CDR3: TGTGCCAGCAGCCCAGGTACTACTAGCGGGAGGAGCACAGATACGCAGTATTTT.

This clonotype was counted only a few times. The chain has TRBV10-2 and TRBJ1-5; D is unclear. V lost 2 bases and J 3 bases, leaving 5 bases between the germline ends. The CDR3 totals 13 residues. Looked up from germline, CDR1 is WSHSY and CDR2 is SAAADI. CDR3 in DNA: TGCGCCAGCAGTGAGGACAACAATCAGCCCCAGCATTTT. Residues: CASSEDNNQPQHF.

This chain uses TRBV6-2 or TRBV6-3 with TRBJ2-6; D remains unclear. V lost 9 bases and J lost 0, with 3 bases in between. Germline-derived CDR1 and CDR2 are MNHEY and SVGEGT. The CDR3 extends over 12 amino acids. The chain's CDR3 is CASYSGANVLTF. Here the CDR3 DNA reads TGTGCCAGTTACTCTGGGGCCAACGTCCTGACTTTC.

The chain combines TRBV7-6 with TRBJ1-1, with TRBD1 matching 7 bases. CDR1 and CDR2 (germline): SGHVS, FNYEAQ. The V gene end was trimmed by 5 bases and the J gene end by 5 bases; junction bases not matched to a gene: 14. The CDR3 totals 16 residues. The chain's CDR3 is CASSHKPPDRSTEAFF. The CDR3, as DNA: TGTGCCAGCAGCCATAAACCCCCGGACAGGTCGACTGAAGCTTTCTTT.

This sequence joins TRBV7-8 and TRBJ1-5; D is possibly TRBD1 (5 bases). CDR3 length equals 13 residues. Trimming took 2 bases from V and 8 from J, leaving 10 bases between them. Germline V CDR1 and CDR2: SGHVS, FQNEAQ. DNA of the CDR3: TGTGCCAGCAGCTTAACAGGCCGGGAGCCCCAGCATTTT. Its translation: CASSLTGREPQHF. Complete variable domain (other parts from reference TRBV7-8 and TRBJ1-5): GAGVSQSPRYKVAKRGQDVALRCDPISGHVSLFWYQQALGQGPEFLTYFQNEAQLDKSGLPSDRFFAERPEGSVSTLKIQRTQQEDSAVYLCASSLTGREPQHFGDGTRLSIL.

This clonotype was seen only a few times. The chain joins TRBV6-1 to TRBJ2-2, with 9 bases that match TRBD1. The CDR3 covers 15 residues. Trimming at V came to 7 bases and at J to 1 base, leaving 4 bases not matched to a gene. Germline V gives CDR1 MNHNS, CDR2 SASEGT. CDR3 DNA sequence: TGTGCCAGCAAAGTGGACAGGGGGAACACCGGGGAGCTGTTTTTT. It codes for CASKVDRGNTGELFF.

The chain links TRBV27 to TRBJ2-3, with D possibly being TRBD1 (6 bases). V dropped 4 bases and J dropped 6 bases, with 17 bases sitting between them. The CDR3 contains 15 residues. Germline CDR1 and CDR2: MNHEY and SMNVEV (reference sequence). CDR3 nucleotides: TGTGCCAGCAGTTCGAGGACGGACAGCTTGGATACGCAGTATTTT. Amino acids: CASSSRTDSLDTQYF.

The chain uses TRBV5-4 and TRBJ2-5; no clear D. V was shortened by 0 bases and J by 3 bases, with 6 bases between the two germline ends. The CDR3 contains 13 residues. The germline V gene has CDR1 SGHNT and CDR2 YYREEE (reference sequence). CDR3 in DNA: TGTGCCAGCAGCTTGGACCAGAAAGAGACCCAGTACTTC. Translated: CASSLDQKETQYF. The full variable domain, its missing parts supplied by reference TRBV5-4 and TRBJ2-5, is ETGVTQSPTHLIKTRGQQVTLRCSSQSGHNTVSWYQQALGQGPQFIFQYYREEENGRGNFPPRFSGLQFPNYSSELNVNALELDDSALYLCASSLDQKETQYFGPGTRLLVL.

This clonotype showed up just a few times. The chain couples TRBV27 to TRBJ2-1; 8 positions match TRBD2. Germline CDR1 reads MNHEY; CDR2 reads SMNVEV (reference sequence). V trimming: 5 bases; J trimming: 0 bases; junction bases outside the gene matches: 9. This CDR3 region has 17 residues. The CDR3 reads CASSPTLAGTSYNEQFF. For the CDR3, the DNA is TGTGCCAGCAGTCCCACCTTAGCGGGAACCTCCTACAATGAGCAGTTCTTC.

The chain carries TRBV20-1 and TRBJ2-5, with a tentative D call TRBD2 (6 bases). CDR3 length: 16 amino acids. Per the germline V gene, CDR1 is DFQATT and CDR2 is SNEGSKA (reference sequence). V was pared by 6 bases and J by 1 base, with 21 bases between. The CDR3 protein is CSATTRLLARQETQYF. CDR3 in DNA: TGCAGTGCCACTACGAGGCTTCTAGCGCGCCAAGAGACCCAGTACTTC.

This clonotype was detected a few times. The V gene is TRBV11-2, the J gene TRBJ2-7; possibly TRBD2 for D (6 bases). Per the germline V gene, CDR1 is SGHAT and CDR2 is FQNNGV. V shed 5 bases and J shed 2 bases, with 19 bases lying between them. There are 16 residues in the CDR3. The CDR3 DNA sequence: TGTGCCAGCAGCGTGGGGTCGGCGGGACTCCCCTACGAGCAGTACTTC. Its protein is CASSVGSAGLPYEQYF.

This clonotype was observed once. The chain has TRBV11-1 and TRBJ2-1, with 10 bases matching TRBD2. V trimming: 5 bases; J trimming: 7 bases; junction bases outside the gene matches: 11. From germline, CDR1 is SGHAT and CDR2 FQDESV (reference sequence). CDR3 size: 16 residues. The CDR3 nucleotides are TGTGCCAGCAGCGTTACCGGGACTAGCGTTACAAATGAGCAGTTCTTC. Protein sequence: CASSVTGTSVTNEQFF.

The chain recombines TRBV6-5 with TRBJ2-7, with 8 nucleotides matching TRBD1. V trimming: 2 bases; J trimming: 5 bases; junction bases outside the gene matches: 8. From germline, CDR1 is MNHEY and CDR2 SVGAGI. The CDR3 is made up of 15 amino acids. The CDR3 region is CASSYPGQGSDEQYF. CDR3 bases: TGTGCCAGCAGTTACCCAGGACAGGGTAGCGACGAGCAGTACTTC.

This clonotype was observed a single time. The V and J genes are TRBV7-3 and TRBJ2-1; 14 positions match TRBD2. Unmatched junction bases numbered 7, after V lost 3 bases and J lost 9 bases. Germline CDR1 reads SGHTA; CDR2 reads FQGTGA. This CDR3 has 16 residues. The CDR3 DNA is TGTGCCAGCAGCTTGGAAGGGACTAGCGGGGGTGGTGAGCAGTTCTTC. Its translation: CASSLEGTSGGGEQFF.

The V call is TRBV20-1, the J call TRBJ2-5; 8 positions match TRBD2. CDR1 is DFQATT and CDR2 is SNEGSKA in the germline V gene (reference sequence). The CDR3 is 13 residues long. Trimming removed 2 bases from V and 4 bases from J; junction bases left unmatched: 3. In nucleotides, the CDR3 is TGCAGTGCTAGAACTAGCGGTCCAGAGACCCAGTACTTC. It specifies CSARTSGPETQYF.

This clonotype turned up a few times. The CDR3 reads CATEGSGNTIYF. The CDR3 nucleotides read TGTGCCACTGAGGGATCTGGAAACACCATATATTTT. The rearrangement joins TRBV10-3 to TRBJ1-3; no reliable D call. Germline CDR1 ENHRY, CDR2 SYGVKD. CDR3 length equals 12 residues. Trimming left V 10 bases short and J 1 base short, with 8 bases between.